This T cell receptor (beta chain) comes out of a study of blood T cell repertoires in COVID-19. Study summary: The origin of the acute and convalescent COVID-19 samples was the United States, Italy and Spain. Sample material is recorded as cDNA or gDNA derived from T cells, B-cell-depleted T cells, or PBMCs.

V shed 3 bases and J shed 1 base, with 9 bases lying between them. Germline CDR1 and CDR2: MNHEY and SMNVEV (reference sequence). This CDR3 has 14 residues. In the authors' methods: The authors estimated nucleated cell counts from reference gene primer amplification. Only in-frame clones appear in the TCRdb table, and some are missing; sequencing was by immunoSEQ multiplex PCR. V, J and clone size reflect that table, while D and trimming were determined from the DNA. This repertoire shows some 190,000 clones, about 84% found once; its top ten account for 4.3%. Cohort assignment relied on participant-reported clinical history.

The TCR originated in a man younger than 40 with acute COVID-19. The V and J genes are TRBV27 and TRBJ1-1; D remains ambiguous. The sequenced sample was PBMCs or T cells enriched from blood (not recorded which). The CDR3 sequence is CASSFSGANTEAFF. CDR3 sequence (DNA): TGTGCCAGCAGTTTTAGCGGCGCGAACACTGAAGCTTTCTTT.